This passage covers 3 T cell receptor beta chains from one sample sequenced in a study of blood T cell repertoires in COVID-19. TCRdb keeps only in-frame clones here, not all; method: immunoSEQ multiplex PCR. The sample includes approximately 300,000 clones, 88% of them seen just once. Material: peripheral blood. The receptors shown here come from a woman in her twenties or thirties with COVID-19, enrolled during active disease.

The rearrangement links TRBV29-1 to TRBJ2-2; perhaps TRBD1 as D (6 bases). Germline V CDR1 and CDR2: SQVTM, ANQGSEA. This CDR3 has 12 residues. With 6 bases removed from V and 5 bases from J, the gap between germline ends came to 10 bases. CDR3 DNA sequence: TGCAGCGTCCAAGGGGGAACCGGGGAGCTGTTTTTT. It is translated as CSVQGGTGELFF.

J is TRBJ1-4 and V is TRBV30, with 7 bases aligning to TRBD1. This CDR3 has 14 amino acids. The V segment lost 5 bases and the J segment 6 bases; nucleotides outside the gene matches: 9. CDR1 and CDR2 (germline): GTSNPN, SVGIG (reference sequence). The CDR3 is CAWGMTGWDEKLFF. The CDR3 DNA follows: TGTGCCTGGGGGATGACAGGGTGGGATGAAAAACTGTTTTTT.

The chain combines TRBV5-4 with TRBJ2-7, with 8 positions matching TRBD1. With V trimmed by 4 bases and J by 5 bases, 14 bases remained unmatched. This CDR3 has 16 residues. Germline V lookup: CDR1 SGHNT, CDR2 YYREEE (reference sequence). Written as DNA, the CDR3 is TGTGCCAGCAGCCTGCAGAGGACAGGGACTCCCCACGAGCAGTACTTC. It is translated as CASSLQRTGTPHEQYF. The variable domain in full, with the rest retrieved from reference TRBV5-4 and TRBJ2-7, is ETGVTQSPTHLIKTRGQQVTLRCSSQSGHNTVSWYQQALGQGPQFIFQYYREEENGRGNFPPRFSGLQFPNYSSELNVNALELDDSALYLCASSLQRTGTPHEQYFGPGTRLTVT.